This TCR beta chain comes out of a study of metastatic and nonmetastatic thyroid tumors. Across the whole study: Repertoire data that came from the blood and tumor or nodule tissue of malignant and benign thyroid patients were compared.

TCRdb called clones again from the PCR reads with MiXCR. Here the sample spans roughly 93,000 clones, roughly 13% being singletons. The CDR3 extends over 16 amino acids. Looked up from germline, CDR1 is DFQATT and CDR2 is SNEGSKA (reference sequence). V lost 6 bases, J lost 2 bases, and 13 bases stayed unmatched. Patients underwent thyroid surgery, and none had received any treatment before it. This clone was counted at least ten times. Sequencing was carried out using blood. The V call is TRBV20-1, the J call TRBJ2-3; 8 positions match TRBD1. The TCR sequence derives from a female donor with papillary thyroid cancer or a benign thyroid nodule (not recorded which). Some clones in this sample may be carry-over from other donors' samples. The CDR3 reads CSARQFRGLVTDTQYF. The CDR3 DNA reads as TGCAGTGCGCGCCAATTCAGGGGGCTGGTCACAGATACGCAGTATTTT.